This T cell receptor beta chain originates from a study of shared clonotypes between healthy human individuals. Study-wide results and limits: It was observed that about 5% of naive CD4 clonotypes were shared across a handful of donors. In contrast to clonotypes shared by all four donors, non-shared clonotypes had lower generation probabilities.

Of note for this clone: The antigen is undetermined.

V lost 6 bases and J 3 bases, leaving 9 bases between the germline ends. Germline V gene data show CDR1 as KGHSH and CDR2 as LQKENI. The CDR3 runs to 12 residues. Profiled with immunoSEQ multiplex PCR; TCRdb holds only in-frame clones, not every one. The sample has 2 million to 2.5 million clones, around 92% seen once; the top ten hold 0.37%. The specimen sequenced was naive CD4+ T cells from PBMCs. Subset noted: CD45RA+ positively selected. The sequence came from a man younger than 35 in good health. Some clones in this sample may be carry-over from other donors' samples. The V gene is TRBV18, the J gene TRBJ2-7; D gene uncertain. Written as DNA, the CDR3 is TGTGCCAGCTCGCCAAACTACTACGAGCAGTACTTC. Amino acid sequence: CASSPNYYEQYF.